Shown below are 3 T cell receptor beta chains from a single sample sequenced in a study of cytomegalovirus exposure and HLA in healthy donors. The primer mix had 60 Vbeta and 13 Jbeta primers. Profiled with immunoSEQ multiplex PCR; TCRdb holds only in-frame clones, not every one. Of about 140,000 clones listed, around 79% are singletons. The material sequenced was PBMCs. Every receptor here comes from a female donor in good health and CMV-seronegative.

The V call is TRBV30, the J call TRBJ2-1, with TRBD2 identical over 7 bases. The germline V gene encodes CDR1 GTSNPN and CDR2 SVGIG (reference sequence). The CDR3 consists of 16 residues. Trimming cost V 2 bases and J 3 bases; bases outside gene matches: 10. Here the CDR3 reads CAWSSPGLAVYNEQFF. In DNA form, the CDR3 reads TGTGCCTGGAGTAGCCCGGGGCTAGCGGTCTACAATGAGCAGTTCTTC.

The chain recombines TRBV7-8 with TRBJ2-5; maybe TRBD2 (6 bases). Germline assignment: CDR1 SGHVS and CDR2 FQNEAQ. The CDR3 has 17 amino acids. V was shortened by 2 bases and J by 0 bases, with 16 bases between the two germline ends. DNA for the CDR3: TGTGCCAGCAGCTTACCCGAGACTAGGACGTACCAAGAGACCCAGTACTTC. This translates into CASSLPETRTYQETQYF.

The gene calls are TRBV5-4 and TRBJ2-3; a weak D match, TRBD2 (5 bases). CDR1 and CDR2 from the germline V gene are SGHNT and YYREEE (reference sequence). This CDR3 is built from 15 residues. Trimming removed 0 bases from V and 4 bases from J, with 12 bases in between. Here the CDR3 reads CASSLGSGTSDTQYF. CDR3 in DNA: TGTGCCAGCAGCTTGGGGAGCGGAACATCAGATACGCAGTATTTT.